The present entry profiles one T cell receptor beta chain with its context. Its antigen remains unidentified. The immunoSEQ assay was version 4, run in survey mode. This table comes from immunoSEQ multiplex PCR, and its TCRdb copy is limited to in-frame clones, with some not included. The sample carries 30,000 to 45,000 clones, roughly 80% recorded once. The stimulus was lysate of CMV-infected fibroblasts, around 10 ug/mL. CD40L/CD69 double-negative CD45RO-high memory CD4+ T cells were collected. This entry is derived from a study of persistence of HIV-infected CD4 T cells. The sample consisted of CD4+ T cells sorted from PBMCs after approximately 18-hour stimulation, taken from a patient who received antiretroviral therapy. The receptor's source is an adult man with HIV who was CMV-seropositive.

The CDR3 spells CASSQGQGSYGYTF. Here the CDR3 DNA reads TGTGCCAGCAGCCAAGGACAGGGCAGCTATGGCTACACCTTC. The chain combines TRBV3-1 (or the pseudogene TRBV3-2) with TRBJ1-2; TRBD1 matches at 7 bases. The CDR3 is 14 residues long. V lost 1 base to trimming and J lost 4 bases; unmatched junction nucleotides: 3. The V gene's germline CDR1 is LGHDT and CDR2 YNNKEL (reference sequence).